This TCR beta chain emerged from a study of cytomegalovirus exposure and HLA in healthy donors. Repertoires were generated with immunoSEQ multiplex PCR, while TCRdb's copy carries only in-frame clones and drops some. The table includes some 54,000 clones, around 90% detected once. Germline-derived CDR1 and CDR2 are SEHNR and FQNEAQ (reference sequence). Trimming removed 1 base from V and 0 bases from J, with 10 bases in between. The CDR3 has 15 residues. Whole-study findings and limits: Rare sequences made up most TCRs, while some public TCRs were found in many donors. In a later analysis, first-cohort TCR clusters were found to tend to co-occur in the 130 or so validation repertoires. Specific recognition of CMV antigens was confirmed in vitro for a few chains (all CMV-associated).

On this clone: Its antigen remains unidentified.

V is TRBV7-9 and J is TRBJ2-7, with D tentatively TRBD1 (5 bases). The TCR originated in a young man in good health and CMV-seronegative. The source material was PBMCs. This CDR3 is CASSLGGQSSYEQYF. The CDR3 DNA sequence: TGTGCCAGCAGCTTAGGAGGACAAAGCTCCTACGAGCAGTACTTC.